The clone carrying this T cell receptor beta chain was found once. This CDR3 is 13 amino acids long. Germline-derived CDR1 and CDR2 are SEHNR and FQNEAQ (reference sequence). In the authors' methods: Reference gene primer amplification in the assay estimated nucleated cell counts. Some clones are missing from TCRdb's copy, which holds only in-frame ones; the method was immunoSEQ multiplex PCR. Clonal size and the V and J genes are those of that table, whereas D and trimming came from the DNA. This table holds about 230,000 clones, 65% to 90% found once. Seattle enrolled patients during active infection and tracked them longitudinally. This entry is derived from a study of blood T cell repertoires in COVID-19. Study context: Sites in the United States, Italy and Spain provided acute and convalescent COVID-19 samples. From T cells, B-cell-depleted T cells, or PBMCs came the material, which was cDNA or gDNA.

This clonotype was obtained from a man aged 50-59 years with COVID-19, enrolled during active disease. The sample comprised peripheral blood. The chain links TRBV7-9 to TRBJ1-2; tentatively, D is TRBD1 (6 bases). The CDR3 spells CALVGQTNYGYTF. Here the CDR3 DNA reads TGTGCTTTAGTTGGACAGACTAACTATGGCTACACCTTC.